This entry lists 21 T cell receptor beta chains sequenced from one sample in a study of naive and memory T cell subsets. The beta constant-region primer was an equimolar mix of two oligonucleotides covering TRBC1 and TRBC2. A single record per CDR3 protein comes from TCRdb applying MiXCR to the UMI-ligation and nested PCR reads. The data contain 65,000 to 85,000 distinct CDR3 sequences, around 13% of them singletons. The sequencing sample was made of central memory CD4+ T cells from blood. The receptors were gathered from a human donor in good health.

This clonotype was observed a few times. CDR3 bases: TGTGCCACCAGTGAATGGGGGAGCTCCTACAATGAGCAGTTCTTC. It codes for CATSEWGSSYNEQFF. V and J are TRBV24-1 and TRBJ2-1, with D perhaps assigned TRBD1 or TRBD2 (5 bases each). The germline V and J ends were trimmed by 4 bases and 0 bases, with 9 bases remaining between them. This CDR3 is built from 15 residues. Germline V gene lookup returns CDR1 KGHDR and CDR2 SFDVKD.

This clonotype was counted a few times. The chain combines TRBV6-2 or TRBV6-3 with TRBJ2-7; D could derive from TRBD1 or TRBD2 (5 bases each). With 8 bases removed from V and 6 bases from J, the gap between germline ends came to 14 bases. The CDR3 has 12 residues. CDR1 is MNHEY, CDR2 SVGEGT, per germline. The CDR3 nucleotides are TGTGCCAGCCTTGAGCCGGGGCGCGAGCAGTACTTC. Amino acids: CASLEPGREQYF.

This clonotype has a handful of counts. The chain is built from TRBV2 and TRBJ2-3; perhaps TRBD1 as D (6 bases). The CDR3 sequence is 15 residues long. Trimming pared 8 bases from V and 1 base from J, leaving 16 bases between. Germline values: CDR1 SNHLY, CDR2 FYNNEI. The CDR3 reads CASLSNGGGTDTQYF. DNA for the CDR3: TGTGCCAGCCTATCGAATGGGGGCGGCACAGATACGCAGTATTTT.

This clonotype was detected ten times or more. This CDR3 reads CSARLPDLNIQYF. In nucleotides, the CDR3 is TGCAGTGCTAGACTCCCAGACTTAAACATTCAGTACTTC. The rearrangement uses TRBV20-1 and TRBJ2-4; no definite D call. Germline V lookup: CDR1 DFQATT, CDR2 SNEGSKA (reference sequence). The CDR3 covers 13 residues. V shed 2 bases and J shed 6 bases, with 11 bases lying between them.

In its sample, this clonotype was seen a few times. The chain uses TRBV18 and TRBJ1-1; D might be TRBD1 (6 bases). CDR3 length: 16 amino acids. Per germline, CDR1 KGHSH and CDR2 LQKENI. V shed 0 bases and J shed 0 bases, with 11 bases lying between them. DNA for the CDR3: TGTGCCAGCTCACCACCCGCGGGGGCTATGAACACTGAAGCTTTCTTT. Its translation is CASSPPAGAMNTEAFF.

This sequence joins TRBV7-2 and TRBJ2-6; TRBD1 might be the D (6 bases). CDR3 length equals 17 residues. Germline V CDR1 and CDR2: SGHTA, FQGNSA. Trimming pared 6 bases from V and 2 bases from J, leaving 17 bases between. The CDR3 coding sequence is TGTGCCAGCAGACCGCCTGGGAAGGGGGCTGGGGCCAACGTCCTGACTTTC. Translated: CASRPPGKGAGANVLTF.

The chain is built from TRBV7-2 and TRBJ2-1, with a weak D call TRBD1 (6 bases). The germline V gene encodes CDR1 SGHTA and CDR2 FQGNSA. Trimming took off 1 base at V and 12 bases at J, with 10 bases between the two ends. CDR3 length equals 12 residues. CDR3 bases: TGTGCCAGCAGCTTAGTGGGGGCTCGGCAGTTCTTC. It specifies CASSLVGARQFF.

This clonotype has a count of ten or more. The chain couples TRBV29-1 to TRBJ2-3; possibly TRBD1 for D (6 bases). The CDR3 has 14 amino acids. V dropped 6 bases and J dropped 3 bases, with 16 bases sitting between them. CDR1 and CDR2 (germline): SQVTM, ANQGSEA. CDR3 protein: CSVDPTGFTDTQYF. CDR3 sequence (DNA): TGCAGCGTAGACCCTACAGGGTTTACAGATACGCAGTATTTT.

This chain connects TRBV28 to TRBJ2-7; a possible D gene is TRBD1 (5 bases). There are 12 residues in the CDR3. In germline, CDR1 is MDHEN, CDR2 SYDVKM. V lost 8 bases to trimming and J lost 0 bases, with 8 bases between them. The chain's CDR3 is CASGHLSYEQYF. In DNA form, the CDR3 reads TGTGCCAGCGGACACCTCTCCTACGAGCAGTACTTC.

The sample holds many counts of this clonotype. This chain uses TRBV9 with TRBJ2-3; no clear D. Trimming removed 2 bases from V and 5 bases from J, with 9 bases in between. This CDR3 is built from 13 residues. The germline gives CDR1 SGDLS, CDR2 YYNGEE. In DNA, the CDR3 is TGTGCCAGCAGCGTCGAAGCTCGAGATACGCAGTATTTT. This sequence encodes CASSVEARDTQYF.

The V call is TRBV29-1, the J call TRBJ1-1; the match to TRBD1 covers 9 bases. The CDR3 is made up of 17 amino acids. Per the germline V gene, CDR1 is SQVTM and CDR2 is ANQGSEA. Trimming removed 0 bases from V and 3 bases from J; junction bases left unmatched: 11. CDR3 DNA: TGCAGCGTTGAAGATTGGGGGACAGGGTTTTTGTACACTGAAGCTTTCTTT. As protein: CSVEDWGTGFLYTEAFF.

This chain links TRBV10-3 with TRBJ2-1; 13 bases are shared with TRBD2. CDR1 is ENHRY and CDR2 is SYGVKD in the germline V gene. The CDR3 consists of 18 residues. After removal of 9 bases from V and 0 bases from J, the junction contained 11 bases not matched to a gene. CDR3 amino acids: CAIRDGTSGKDSYNEQFF. The CDR3 DNA follows: TGTGCCATAAGGGACGGGACTAGCGGGAAGGACTCCTACAATGAGCAGTTCTTC.

With regard to this clonotype: At one end, the junction sequence differs from germline, possibly due to a read error. The chain carries TRBV7-9 and TRBJ1-5; no clear D gene. Germline CDR1 and CDR2: SEHNR and FQNEAQ (reference sequence). This CDR3 spans 16 amino acids. CDR3 coding DNA: TGTGCCAGCTGCTTAAGGTCGGGGAAGAGCAATCAGCCCCAGCATTTT. Translated, it gives CASCLRSGKSNQPQHF.

This clonotype was seen only a few times. The J gene is TRBJ2-1, the V gene TRBV7-2; TRBD2 aligns across 9 bases. CDR3 length equals 15 residues. Germline assignment: CDR1 SGHTA and CDR2 FQGNSA. Trimming at V came to 5 bases and at J to 6 bases, leaving 8 bases not matched to a gene. The CDR3 DNA sequence: TGTGCCAGCAGCCTTAGCGGGAGAAACCTCAATGAGCAGTTCTTC. It translates to CASSLSGRNLNEQFF.

This clonotype was seen a handful of times. The chain employs TRBV2 and TRBJ2-1; D is undetermined. The CDR3 covers 15 residues. V lost 5 bases and J 10 bases, leaving 21 bases between the germline ends. Looked up from germline, CDR1 is SNHLY and CDR2 is FYNNEI. CDR3 DNA sequence: TGTGCCAGCAGTCTTCTTTCGTCTCATAAGGGAGAGCAGTTCTTC. This encodes CASSLLSSHKGEQFF.

The rearrangement uses TRBV7-2 and TRBJ2-7; no reliable D call. V shed 3 bases and J shed 7 bases, with 10 bases lying between them. This CDR3 contains 12 residues. From germline, CDR1 is SGHTA and CDR2 FQGNSA. In DNA, the CDR3 is TGTGCCAGCAGCTTCCAGTATCGGGAGCAGTACTTC. Translated, it gives CASSFQYREQYF.

The sample holds a few counts of this clonotype. The chain combines TRBV5-1 with TRBJ1-2; 8 positions agree with TRBD1. Germline V CDR1 and CDR2: SGHRS, YFSETQ. Trimming cost V 4 bases and J 5 bases; bases outside gene matches: 7. The CDR3 extends over 14 amino acids. The CDR3: CASSVGTGYYGYTF. In DNA form, the CDR3 reads TGCGCCAGCAGCGTCGGGACAGGCTATTATGGCTACACCTTC.

The gene calls are TRBV11-2 and TRBJ2-3; D is perhaps TRBD2 (5 bases). There are 17 residues in the CDR3. Trimming pared 1 base from V and 6 bases from J, leaving 20 bases between. Germline CDR1 SGHAT, CDR2 FQNNGV. CDR3 region: CASSLVDSGSYPDTQYF. The CDR3 DNA reads TGTGCCAGCAGCTTAGTGGACTCAGGCTCGTACCCGGATACGCAGTATTTT.

This clonotype was counted a few times. This chain joins TRBV28 and TRBJ2-1; tentative D call: TRBD2 (5 bases). V lost 8 bases, J lost 1 base, and 12 bases lay in between. The V gene's germline CDR1 is MDHEN and CDR2 SYDVKM. There are 14 residues in the CDR3. The CDR3, as DNA: TGTGCCAGCCTCGACCGGGGTTCCTACAATGAGCAGTTCTTC. Translated, it gives CASLDRGSYNEQFF.

The chain joins TRBV20-1 to TRBJ2-3; TRBD2 matches 10 bases. The CDR3 runs to 17 residues. Trimming cost V 4 bases and J 6 bases; bases outside gene matches: 16. Per germline, CDR1 DFQATT and CDR2 SNEGSKA (reference sequence). CDR3 protein: CSANHLLLAGEADTQYF. Here the CDR3 DNA reads TGCAGTGCTAACCATCTGCTCCTAGCGGGAGAGGCTGATACGCAGTATTTT.

This sequence joins TRBV5-1 and TRBJ2-5; 8 bases match TRBD1. The CDR3 has 14 amino acids. V was clipped by 4 bases and J by 3 bases; unmatched bases: 5. Germline V CDR1 and CDR2: SGHRS, YFSETQ. CDR3 in amino acids: CASSGTTGEETQYF. The DNA for the CDR3 is TGCGCCAGCAGCGGAACGACAGGGGAAGAGACCCAGTACTTC.